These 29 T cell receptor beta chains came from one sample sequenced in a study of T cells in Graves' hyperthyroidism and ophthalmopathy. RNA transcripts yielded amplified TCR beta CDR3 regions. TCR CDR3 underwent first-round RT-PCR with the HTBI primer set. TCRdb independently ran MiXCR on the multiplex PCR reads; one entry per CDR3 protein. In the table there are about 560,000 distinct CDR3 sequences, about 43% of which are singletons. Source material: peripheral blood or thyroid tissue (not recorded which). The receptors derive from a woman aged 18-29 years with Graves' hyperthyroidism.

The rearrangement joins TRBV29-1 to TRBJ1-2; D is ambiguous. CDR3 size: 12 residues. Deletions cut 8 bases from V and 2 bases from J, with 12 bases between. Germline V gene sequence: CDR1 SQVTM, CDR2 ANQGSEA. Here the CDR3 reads CSLVSRNYGYTF. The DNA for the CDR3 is TGCAGCTTGGTTTCCCGAAACTATGGCTACACCTTC.

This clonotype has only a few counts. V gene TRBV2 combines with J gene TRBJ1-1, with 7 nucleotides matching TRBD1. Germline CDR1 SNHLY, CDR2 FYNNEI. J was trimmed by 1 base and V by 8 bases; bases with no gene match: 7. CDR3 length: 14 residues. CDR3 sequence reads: CASGNAGGNTEAFF. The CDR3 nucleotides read TGTGCCAGCGGTAACGCAGGGGGGAACACTGAAGCTTTCTTT.

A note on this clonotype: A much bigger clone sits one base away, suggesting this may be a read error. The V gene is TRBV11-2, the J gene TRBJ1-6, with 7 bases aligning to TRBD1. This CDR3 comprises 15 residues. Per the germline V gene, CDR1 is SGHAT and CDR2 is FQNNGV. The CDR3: CASSATGRKDSPFHF. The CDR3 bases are TGTGCCAGCAGCGCGACAGGGAGAAAGGATTCACCCTTCCACTTT.

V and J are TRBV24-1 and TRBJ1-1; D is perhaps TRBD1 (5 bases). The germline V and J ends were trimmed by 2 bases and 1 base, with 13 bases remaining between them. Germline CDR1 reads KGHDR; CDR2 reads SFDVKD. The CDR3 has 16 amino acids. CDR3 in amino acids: CATSDSGTVGNTEAFF. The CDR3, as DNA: TGTGCCACCAGTGATTCCGGGACGGTTGGGAACACTGAAGCTTTCTTT.

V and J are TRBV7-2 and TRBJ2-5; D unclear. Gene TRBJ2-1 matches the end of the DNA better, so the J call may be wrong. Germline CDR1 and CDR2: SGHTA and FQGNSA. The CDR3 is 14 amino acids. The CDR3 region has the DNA TGTGCCAGCAGCCATCCTAATCGGGCCGATGAGCAGTTCTTC. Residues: CASSHPNRADEQFF.

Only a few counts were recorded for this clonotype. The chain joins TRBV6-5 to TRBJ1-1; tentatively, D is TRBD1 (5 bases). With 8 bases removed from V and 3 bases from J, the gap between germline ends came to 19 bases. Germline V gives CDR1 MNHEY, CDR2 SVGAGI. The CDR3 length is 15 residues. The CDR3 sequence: CASVGTVVGDTEAFF. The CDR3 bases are TGTGCCAGCGTAGGGACGGTCGTTGGGGACACTGAAGCTTTCTTT.

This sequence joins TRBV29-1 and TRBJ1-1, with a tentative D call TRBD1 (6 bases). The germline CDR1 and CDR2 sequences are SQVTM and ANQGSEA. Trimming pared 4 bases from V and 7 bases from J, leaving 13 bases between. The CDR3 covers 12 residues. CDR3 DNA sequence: TGCAGCGTTGTACCAGGGGAGGGTGAAGCTTTCTTT. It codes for CSVVPGEGEAFF.

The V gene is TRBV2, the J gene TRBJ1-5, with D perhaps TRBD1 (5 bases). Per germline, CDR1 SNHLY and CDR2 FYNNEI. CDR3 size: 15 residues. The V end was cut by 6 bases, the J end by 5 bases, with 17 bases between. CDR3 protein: CASRDPGTHHQPQHF. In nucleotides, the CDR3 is TGTGCCAGCAGGGACCCAGGGACCCATCATCAGCCCCAGCATTTT.

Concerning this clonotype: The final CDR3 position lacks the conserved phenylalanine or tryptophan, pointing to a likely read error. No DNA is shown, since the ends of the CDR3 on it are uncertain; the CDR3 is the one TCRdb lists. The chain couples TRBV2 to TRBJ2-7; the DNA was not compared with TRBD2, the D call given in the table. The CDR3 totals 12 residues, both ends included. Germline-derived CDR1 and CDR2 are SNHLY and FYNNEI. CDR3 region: CASRALAGELKL.

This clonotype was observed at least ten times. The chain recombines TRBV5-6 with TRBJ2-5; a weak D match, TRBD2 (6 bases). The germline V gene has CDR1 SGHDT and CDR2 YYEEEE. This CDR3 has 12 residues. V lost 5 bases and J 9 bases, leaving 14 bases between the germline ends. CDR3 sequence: CASSASRRAQYF. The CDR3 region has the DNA TGTGCCAGCAGTGCATCTCGGAGGGCCCAGTACTTC.

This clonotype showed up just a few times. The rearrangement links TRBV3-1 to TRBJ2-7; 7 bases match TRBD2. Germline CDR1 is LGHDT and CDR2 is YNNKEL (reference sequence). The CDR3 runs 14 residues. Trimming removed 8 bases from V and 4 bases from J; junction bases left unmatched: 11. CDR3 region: CASSRAGRLYEQYF. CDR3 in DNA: TGTGCCAGCTCGAGAGCGGGACGCCTTTACGAGCAGTACTTC.

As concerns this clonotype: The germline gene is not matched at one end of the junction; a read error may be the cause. CDR3 sequence reads: CASSLGWENSGGLFF. As DNA, the CDR3 is TGTGCCAGCAGCTTAGGCTGGGAGAACAGCGGGGGGCTGTTTTTT. This sequence joins TRBV7-9 and TRBJ2-2, with 8 bases fitting TRBD2. The CDR3 contains 15 residues. Germline V gene lookup returns CDR1 SEHNR and CDR2 FQNEAQ (reference sequence). The full variable domain, its missing parts supplied by reference TRBV7-9 and TRBJ2-2, is DTGVSQNPRHKITKRGQNVTFRCDPISEHNRLYWYRQTLGQGPEFLTYFQNEAQLEKSRLLSDRFSAERPKGSFSTLEIQRTEQGDSAMYLCASSLGWENSGGLFFGEGSRLTVL.

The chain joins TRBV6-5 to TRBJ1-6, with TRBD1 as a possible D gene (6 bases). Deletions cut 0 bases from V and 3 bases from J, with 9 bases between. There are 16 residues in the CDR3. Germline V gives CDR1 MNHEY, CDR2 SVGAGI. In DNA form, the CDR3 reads TGTGCCAGCAGTTACTCGACGGGACACTATAATTCACCCCTCCACTTT. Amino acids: CASSYSTGHYNSPLHF.

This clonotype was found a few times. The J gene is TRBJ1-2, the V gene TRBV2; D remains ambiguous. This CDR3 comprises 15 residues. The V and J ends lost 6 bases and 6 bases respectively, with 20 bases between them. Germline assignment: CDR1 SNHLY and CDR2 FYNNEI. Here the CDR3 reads CASRTLYEWAHGYTF. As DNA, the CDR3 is TGTGCCAGCAGGACCCTGTACGAATGGGCTCATGGCTACACCTTC.

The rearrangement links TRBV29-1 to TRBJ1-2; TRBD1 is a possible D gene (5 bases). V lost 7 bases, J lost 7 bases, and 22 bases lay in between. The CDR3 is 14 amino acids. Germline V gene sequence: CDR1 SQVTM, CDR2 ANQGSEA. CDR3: CSEEPAGPLGGYTF. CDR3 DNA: TGCAGCGAAGAGCCCGCGGGACCGCTCGGTGGCTACACCTTC.

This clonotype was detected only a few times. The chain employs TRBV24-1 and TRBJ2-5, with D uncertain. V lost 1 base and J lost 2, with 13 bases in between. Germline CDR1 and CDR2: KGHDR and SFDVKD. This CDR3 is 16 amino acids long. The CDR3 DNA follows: TGTGCCACCAGTGATTTAGAAGAAGATTTACAAGAGACCCAGTACTTC. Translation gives CATSDLEEDLQETQYF.

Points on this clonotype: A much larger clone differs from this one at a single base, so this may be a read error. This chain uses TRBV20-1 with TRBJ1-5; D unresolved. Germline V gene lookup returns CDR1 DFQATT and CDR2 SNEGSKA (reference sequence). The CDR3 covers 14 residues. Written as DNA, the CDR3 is TGCAGTGCAAGAGAGCAGGAAAGCAGTCAGCCCCAGCATTTT. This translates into CSAREQESSQPQHF.

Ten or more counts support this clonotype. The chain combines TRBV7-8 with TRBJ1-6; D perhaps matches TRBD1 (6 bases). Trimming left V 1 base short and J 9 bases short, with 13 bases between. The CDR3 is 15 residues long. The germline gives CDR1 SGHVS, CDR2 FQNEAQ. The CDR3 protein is CASSLVTGNASPLHF. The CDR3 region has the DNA TGTGCCAGCAGCTTAGTAACAGGGAATGCTTCACCCCTCCACTTT. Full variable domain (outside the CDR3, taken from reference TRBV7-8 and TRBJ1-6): GAGVSQSPRYKVAKRGQDVALRCDPISGHVSLFWYQQALGQGPEFLTYFQNEAQLDKSGLPSDRFFAERPEGSVSTLKIQRTQQEDSAVYLCASSLVTGNASPLHFGNGTRLTVT.

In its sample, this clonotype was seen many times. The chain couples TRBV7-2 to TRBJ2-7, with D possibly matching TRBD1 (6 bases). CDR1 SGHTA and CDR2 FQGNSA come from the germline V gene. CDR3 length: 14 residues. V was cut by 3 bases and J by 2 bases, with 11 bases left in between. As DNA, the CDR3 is TGTGCCAGCAGCTTCGAGACAGGAACCTACGAGCAGTACTTC. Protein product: CASSFETGTYEQYF.

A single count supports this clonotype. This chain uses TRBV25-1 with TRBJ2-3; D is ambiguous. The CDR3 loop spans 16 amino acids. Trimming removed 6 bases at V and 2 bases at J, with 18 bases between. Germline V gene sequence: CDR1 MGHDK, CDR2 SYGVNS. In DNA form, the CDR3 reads TGTGCCAGCAGCGTCTCTACCCTTGGCCTCACAGATACGCAGTATTTT. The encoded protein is CASSVSTLGLTDTQYF. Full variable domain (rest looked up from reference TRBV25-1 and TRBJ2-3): EADIYQTPRYLVIGTGKKITLECSQTMGHDKMYWYQQDPGMELHLIHYSYGVNSTEKGDLSSESTVSRIRTEHFPLTLESARPSHTSQYLCASSVSTLGLTDTQYFGPGTRLTVL.

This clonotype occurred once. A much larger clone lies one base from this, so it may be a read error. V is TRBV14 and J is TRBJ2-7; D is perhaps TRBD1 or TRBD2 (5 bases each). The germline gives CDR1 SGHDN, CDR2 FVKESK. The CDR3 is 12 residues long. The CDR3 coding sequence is TGTGCCAGCAGCGAGGGCCAGGGCGAGCAGCACTTC. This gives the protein CASSEGQGEQHF.

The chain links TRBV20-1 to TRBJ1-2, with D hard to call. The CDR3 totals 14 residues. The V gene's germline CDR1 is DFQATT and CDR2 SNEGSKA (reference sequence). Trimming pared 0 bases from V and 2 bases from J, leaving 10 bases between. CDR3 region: CSARDGEGNYGYTF. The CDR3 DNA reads TGCAGTGCTAGAGATGGCGAGGGAAACTATGGCTACACCTTC.

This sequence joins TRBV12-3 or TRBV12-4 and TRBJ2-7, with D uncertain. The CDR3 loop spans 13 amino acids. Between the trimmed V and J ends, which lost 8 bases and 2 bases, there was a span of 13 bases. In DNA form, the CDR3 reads TGTGCCAGCTCAACGGAACCCACCTACGAGCAGTACTTC. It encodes CASSTEPTYEQYF.

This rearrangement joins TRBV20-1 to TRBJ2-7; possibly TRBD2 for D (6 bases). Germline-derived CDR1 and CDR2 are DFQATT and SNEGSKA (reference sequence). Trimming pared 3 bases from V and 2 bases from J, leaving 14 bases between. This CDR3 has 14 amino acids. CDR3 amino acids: CSASPASGAYEQYF. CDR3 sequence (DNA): TGCAGTGCTAGCCCCGCGTCGGGGGCCTACGAGCAGTACTTC.

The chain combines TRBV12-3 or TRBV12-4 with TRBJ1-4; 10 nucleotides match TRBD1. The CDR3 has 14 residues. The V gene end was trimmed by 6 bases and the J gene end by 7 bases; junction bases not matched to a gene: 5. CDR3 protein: CASRVTGGPEKLFF. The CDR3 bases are TGTGCCAGCAGGGTGACAGGGGGCCCTGAAAAACTGTTTTTT.

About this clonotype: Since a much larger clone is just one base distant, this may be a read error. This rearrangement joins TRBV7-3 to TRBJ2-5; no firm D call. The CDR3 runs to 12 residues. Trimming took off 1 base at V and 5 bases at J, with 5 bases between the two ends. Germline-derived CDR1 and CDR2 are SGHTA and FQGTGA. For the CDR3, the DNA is TGTGCCAGCAGCTTAATCGGGGAGACCCAGTACTTC. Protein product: CASSLIGETQYF.

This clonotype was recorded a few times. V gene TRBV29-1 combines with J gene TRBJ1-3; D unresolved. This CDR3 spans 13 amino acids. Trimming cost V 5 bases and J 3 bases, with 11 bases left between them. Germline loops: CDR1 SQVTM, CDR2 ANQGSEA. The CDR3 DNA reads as TGCAGCGTTACCCGGTTCGGTGGAAACACCATATATTTT. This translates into CSVTRFGGNTIYF.

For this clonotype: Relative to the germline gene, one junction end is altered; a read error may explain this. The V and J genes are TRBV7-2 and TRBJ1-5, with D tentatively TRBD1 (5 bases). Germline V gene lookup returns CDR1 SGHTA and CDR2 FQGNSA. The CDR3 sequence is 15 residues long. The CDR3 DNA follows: TGTGCCAGCAGCTTAGTGACAGCTAGCAGTCAGCCCCAGCATTTT. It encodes CASSLVTASSQPQHF.

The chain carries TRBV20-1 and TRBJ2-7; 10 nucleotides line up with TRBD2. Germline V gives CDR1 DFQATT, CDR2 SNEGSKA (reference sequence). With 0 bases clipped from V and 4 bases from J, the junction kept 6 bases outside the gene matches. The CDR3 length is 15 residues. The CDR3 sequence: CSARDPTSGSYEQYF. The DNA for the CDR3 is TGCAGTGCTAGAGATCCGACTAGCGGGTCATACGAGCAGTACTTC.